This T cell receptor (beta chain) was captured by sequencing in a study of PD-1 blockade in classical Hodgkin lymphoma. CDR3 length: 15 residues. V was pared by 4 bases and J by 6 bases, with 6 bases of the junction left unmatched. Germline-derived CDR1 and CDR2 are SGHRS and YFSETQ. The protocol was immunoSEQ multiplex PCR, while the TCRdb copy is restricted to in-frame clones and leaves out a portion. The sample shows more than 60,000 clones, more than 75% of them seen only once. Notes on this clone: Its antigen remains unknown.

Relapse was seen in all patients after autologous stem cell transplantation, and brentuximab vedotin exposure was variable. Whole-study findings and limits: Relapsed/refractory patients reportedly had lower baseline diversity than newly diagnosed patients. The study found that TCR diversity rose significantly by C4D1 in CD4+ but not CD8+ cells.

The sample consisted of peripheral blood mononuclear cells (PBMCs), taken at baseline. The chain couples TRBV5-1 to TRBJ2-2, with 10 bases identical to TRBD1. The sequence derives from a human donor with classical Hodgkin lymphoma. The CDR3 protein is CASSRDRGFAGELFF. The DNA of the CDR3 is TGCGCCAGCAGCCGGGACAGGGGTTTCGCCGGGGAGCTGTTTTTT. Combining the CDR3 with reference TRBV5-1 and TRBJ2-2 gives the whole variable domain KAGVTQTPRYLIKTRGQQVTLSCSPISGHRSVSWYQQTPGQGLQFLFEYFSETQRNKGNFPGRFSGRQFSNSRSEMNVSTLELGDSALYLCASSRDRGFAGELFFGEGSRLTVL.